These 30 T cell receptor beta chains originate from one sample sequenced in a study of vaccination and CD4 T cells after COVID-19. An Oncomine TCR Beta short-read assay was used to sequence the DNA from cultured CD4+ T cells. Via MiXCR, TCRdb re-called the PCR reads, giving one row per CDR3 protein. The sample shows 20,000 or so distinct CDR3 sequences, 35% to 50% of them seen only once. Treatment denoted: roughly 10-day PBMC culture with coronavirus spike peptide pools or control peptides (ViraFEST assay). These receptors have no identified antigens. Source: CD4+ T cells from blood, cultured in vitro, taken after SARS-CoV-2 vaccination. The source of these receptors is a human donor who had recovered from COVID-19.

J is TRBJ2-7 and V is TRBV11-2; unclear D gene. The CDR3 totals 15 residues. Trimming cost V 5 bases and J 1 base, with 15 bases left between them. Germline CDR1 reads SGHAT; CDR2 reads FQNNGV. Here the CDR3 reads CASSPKVGGSYEQYF. The CDR3 nucleotides are TGTGCCAGCAGCCCGAAGGTCGGCGGTTCCTACGAGCAGTACTTC.

Only a few counts were recorded for this clonotype. CDR3 nucleotide sequence: TGTGCCAGCAGCCTCGAAGGTCCTAACTATGGCTACACCTTC. It encodes CASSLEGPNYGYTF. The chain links TRBV5-4 to TRBJ1-2; no definite D call. From germline, CDR1 is SGHNT and CDR2 YYREEE (reference sequence). V gave up 4 bases and J gave up 0 bases, with 10 bases separating them. This CDR3 has 14 amino acids.

This clonotype rates as medium-sized. The gene calls are TRBV7-2 and TRBJ1-1; 9 bases match TRBD1. CDR1 is SGHTA and CDR2 is FQGNSA in the germline V gene. With V trimmed by 5 bases and J by 4 bases, 8 bases remained unmatched. The CDR3 covers 15 residues. The CDR3 is CASSTQGQGGTEAFF. The CDR3 bases are TGTGCCAGCAGCACGCAGGGACAGGGAGGCACTGAAGCTTTCTTT. The variable domain in full, with the rest retrieved from reference TRBV7-2 and TRBJ1-1, is GAGVSQSPSNKVTEKGKDVELRCDPISGHTALYWYRQSLGQGLEFLIYFQGNSAPDKSGLPSDRFSAERTGGSVSTLTIQRTQQEDSAVYLCASSTQGQGGTEAFFGQGTRLTVV.

The V call is TRBV27, the J call TRBJ1-1; TRBD1 might be the D (5 bases). Trimming shortened V by 8 bases and J by 3 bases, and 13 bases separated the two germline ends. The length of the CDR3 is 13 residues. Germline V CDR1 and CDR2: MNHEY, SMNVEV (reference sequence). The CDR3 sequence is CASRGAGDTEAFF. The CDR3, as DNA: TGTGCCAGCCGAGGGGCGGGAGACACTGAAGCTTTCTTT.

This clonotype was seen more than once but under ten times. The genes are TRBV27 and TRBJ1-3; TRBD1 is a possible D gene (6 bases). Trimming removed 6 bases at V and 0 bases at J, with 12 bases between. The CDR3 consists of 15 residues. Germline V CDR1 and CDR2: MNHEY, SMNVEV (reference sequence). CDR3 region: CASRGTGISGNTIYF. The DNA of the CDR3 is TGTGCCAGCAGGGGAACAGGGATCTCTGGAAACACCATATATTTT.

This clonotype turned up a few times. V usage is TRBV6-1 and J usage is TRBJ1-2; a possible D gene is TRBD1 (6 bases). Trimming cost V 7 bases and J 2 bases, with 11 bases left between them. Germline values: CDR1 MNHNS, CDR2 SASEGT. The CDR3 covers 13 residues. The CDR3 loop is CASTAGTNYGYTF. CDR3 bases: TGTGCCAGCACAGCAGGGACAAACTATGGCTACACCTTC.

By proportion, this clonotype is medium-sized. The rearrangement joins TRBV27 to TRBJ2-7, with D perhaps TRBD2 (6 bases). Per the germline V gene, CDR1 is MNHEY and CDR2 is SMNVEV (reference sequence). Trimming shortened V by 7 bases and J by 6 bases, and 16 bases separated the two germline ends. The length of the CDR3 is 13 residues. The CDR3 DNA is TGTGCCAGCACCACGGGACTGGCTTCCGAGCAGTACTTC. Amino acids: CASTTGLASEQYF.

The V gene is TRBV7-9, the J gene TRBJ2-1; TRBD2 might be the D (5 bases). CDR3 length: 15 residues. V shed 2 bases and J shed 4 bases, with 12 bases lying between them. In germline, CDR1 is SEHNR, CDR2 FQNEAQ (reference sequence). CDR3 loop: CASSLSGISYNEQFF. For the CDR3, the DNA is TGTGCCAGCAGCTTATCGGGAATTAGTTACAATGAGCAGTTCTTC.

In its sample, this clonotype was seen a few times. The J gene is TRBJ1-5, the V gene TRBV6-1; 9 bases agree with TRBD1. This CDR3 is built from 15 residues. V lost 5 bases to trimming and J lost 4 bases; unmatched junction nucleotides: 6. CDR1 and CDR2 from the germline V gene are MNHNS and SASEGT. The CDR3 loop reads CASSRTGGRNQPQHF. The DNA for the CDR3 is TGTGCCAGCAGTCGCACAGGGGGCAGGAATCAGCCCCAGCATTTT.

J is TRBJ1-1 and V is TRBV18; D remains unclear. The CDR3 contains 13 residues. V was clipped by 3 bases and J by 0 bases, with 5 bases between them. The germline CDR1 and CDR2 sequences are KGHSH and LQKENI. The CDR3, as DNA: TGTGCCAGCTCACCCGTTATGAACACTGAAGCTTTCTTT. Translation: CASSPVMNTEAFF. The full variable domain, rest sourced from reference TRBV18 and TRBJ1-1, is NAGVMQNPRHLVRRRGQEARLRCSPMKGHSHVYWYRQLPEEGLKFMVYLQKENIIDESGMPKERFSAEFPKEGPSILRIQQVVRGDSAAYFCASSPVMNTEAFFGQGTRLTVV.

This clonotype was observed a handful of times. The chain couples TRBV2 to TRBJ1-2; D remains ambiguous. Trimming left V 10 bases short and J 8 bases short, with 11 bases between. CDR1 is SNHLY, CDR2 FYNNEI, per germline. The CDR3 consists of 10 residues. The CDR3 sequence: CATELRGYTF. DNA of the CDR3: TGTGCCACCGAATTACGGGGCTACACCTTC. Using reference TRBV2 and TRBJ1-2 for the parts outside the CDR3, the full variable domain is EPEVTQTPSHQVTQMGQEVILRCVPISNHLYFYWYRQILGQKVEFLVSFYNNEISEKSEIFDDQFSVERPDGSNFTLKIRSTKLEDSAMYFCATELRGYTFGSGTRLTVV.

The genes are TRBV19 and TRBJ1-3; D call uncertain. The CDR3 length is 11 residues. Germline V gene data show CDR1 as LNHDA and CDR2 as SQIVND (reference sequence). V gave up 11 bases and J gave up 3 bases, with 8 bases separating them. This CDR3 is CAGLIGNTIYF. CDR3 bases: TGTGCCGGCCTTATTGGAAACACCATATATTTT.

This chain joins TRBV5-4 and TRBJ2-3; no firm D call. This CDR3 contains 14 residues. Germline CDR1 SGHNT, CDR2 YYREEE (reference sequence). The V gene lost 0 bases and the J gene lost 2 bases, with 7 bases spanning the gap. CDR3 nucleotides: TGTGCCAGCAGCTTGGCCGGCATCACAGATACGCAGTATTTT. It codes for CASSLAGITDTQYF.

J is TRBJ1-1 and V is TRBV20-1; D gene uncertain. The CDR3 extends over 9 amino acids. Germline V gene data show CDR1 as DFQATT and CDR2 as SNEGSKA (reference sequence). V dropped 7 bases and J dropped 1 base, with 1 base sitting between them. The CDR3 here is CSENTEAFF. CDR3 bases: TGCAGTGAGAACACTGAAGCTTTCTTT.

This chain links TRBV20-1 with TRBJ2-7; 9 bases are a match to TRBD2. Germline V gene sequence: CDR1 DFQATT, CDR2 SNEGSKA (reference sequence). V shed 0 bases and J 2 bases; nucleotides not matched to a gene: 8. The length of the CDR3 is 16 residues. CDR3 DNA sequence: TGCAGTGCTAGAGATCGGGCTAGCGGGGTTCCCTACGAGCAGTACTTC. Protein product: CSARDRASGVPYEQYF.

This clonotype was detected only a few times. In DNA form, the CDR3 reads TGTGCCAGCAGTTCTACCGGAAACTATGGCTACACCTTC. Its translation: CASSSTGNYGYTF. The gene calls are TRBV27 and TRBJ1-2; D is unclear. The CDR3 has 13 amino acids. Trimming left V 4 bases short and J 2 bases short, with 8 bases between. Per germline, CDR1 MNHEY and CDR2 SMNVEV (reference sequence).

The table lists this clonotype with a few counts. The rearrangement joins TRBV19 to TRBJ1-1, with 8 bases that match TRBD1. Trimming cost V 2 bases and J 4 bases; bases outside gene matches: 6. The CDR3 length is 15 residues. The germline V gene has CDR1 LNHDA and CDR2 SQIVND (reference sequence). The DNA for the CDR3 is TGTGCCAGTAGTATAAGTCGAACAGGGGGCACTGAAGCTTTCTTT. Translating gives CASSISRTGGTEAFF.

CDR3 loop: CASSSAWGGGQPQHF. The CDR3 coding sequence is TGTGCCAGCAGCTCGGCTTGGGGGGGCGGTCAGCCCCAGCATTTT. The V gene is TRBV7-3, the J gene TRBJ1-5, with D tentatively TRBD1 (6 bases). Trimming left V 4 bases short and J 6 bases short, with 16 bases between. The length of the CDR3 is 15 residues. CDR1 and CDR2 (germline): SGHTA, FQGTGA.

This clonotype came up a few times. This chain links TRBV7-2 with TRBJ2-7, with TRBD1 identical over 7 bases. This CDR3 region has 15 residues. The V segment lost 4 bases and the J segment 1 base; nucleotides outside the gene matches: 7. In germline, CDR1 is SGHTA, CDR2 FQGNSA. DNA of the CDR3: TGTGCCAGCAGCTACTCGACAGGGAAGTCCTACGAGCAGTACTTC. It codes for CASSYSTGKSYEQYF.

This clonotype was seen more than once but under ten times. The V and J genes are TRBV19 and TRBJ2-7, with 9 nucleotides matching TRBD2. V gave up 7 bases and J gave up 2 bases; unmatched junction bases: 3. The CDR3 spans 13 residues. Looked up from germline, CDR1 is LNHDA and CDR2 is SQIVND (reference sequence). CDR3 amino acids: CASKASGTYEQYF. The CDR3 coding sequence is TGTGCCAGTAAGGCTAGCGGGACCTACGAGCAGTACTTC. The full variable domain, with the rest looked up from reference TRBV19 and TRBJ2-7, is DGGITQSPKYLFRKEGQNVTLSCEQNLNHDAMYWYRQDPGQGLRLIYYSQIVNDFQKGDIAEGYSVSREKKESFPLTVTSAQKNPTAFYLCASKASGTYEQYFGPGTRLTVT.

This clonotype was counted a few times. The CDR3 region is CASSRQRGLTNYGYTF. The DNA for the CDR3 is TGTGCCAGCAGCCGACAACGGGGCTTAACTAACTATGGCTACACCTTC. This rearrangement joins TRBV5-4 to TRBJ1-2; maybe TRBD1 (5 bases). Germline V lookup: CDR1 SGHNT, CDR2 YYREEE (reference sequence). The CDR3 is made up of 16 amino acids. With 4 bases removed from V and 0 bases from J, the gap between germline ends came to 16 bases.

V usage is TRBV28 and J usage is TRBJ2-7; 10 bases are a match to TRBD1. The CDR3 is 14 amino acids. V lost 4 bases and J lost 4; bases outside the gene matches: 4. Germline CDR1 reads MDHEN; CDR2 reads SYDVKM. CDR3 sequence reads: CASSSRDRGYEQYF. In DNA form, the CDR3 reads TGTGCCAGCAGTTCCCGGGACAGGGGTTACGAGCAGTACTTC.

This clonotype was detected only a few times. The chain has TRBV7-9 and TRBJ1-2, with D possibly TRBD1 on 5 matching bases. CDR1 and CDR2 from the germline V gene are SEHNR and FQNEAQ (reference sequence). This CDR3 has 15 residues. The V and J ends lost 3 bases and 0 bases respectively, with 11 bases between them. The CDR3, as DNA: TGTGCCAGCAGCTTCCCGGGGCCGACTAACTATGGCTACACCTTC. Amino acid sequence: CASSFPGPTNYGYTF.

In the case of this clonotype: A junction end diverges from the germline sequence, so it may reflect a read error. The chain employs TRBV6-1 and TRBJ1-2; 12 bases are shared with TRBD1. This CDR3 contains 15 residues. Germline CDR1 reads MNHNS; CDR2 reads SASEGT. This chain's CDR3 is CASSPGQGASYGCTF. The CDR3 coding sequence is TGTGCCAGCAGTCCGGGACAGGGGGCAAGCTATGGCTGCACCTTC.

This clonotype showed up just a few times. The rearrangement links TRBV6-1 to TRBJ1-2; no reliable D call. Trimming removed 8 bases from V and 2 bases from J, with 21 bases in between. This CDR3 spans 16 amino acids. CDR1 is MNHNS and CDR2 is SASEGT in the germline V gene. The CDR3 nucleotides are TGTGCCAGCTGCATCCCCGAGATGGACGGAAACTATGGCTACACCTTC. Translated, it gives CASCIPEMDGNYGYTF.

This clonotype was detected only a few times. The V gene is TRBV7-9, the J gene TRBJ1-1; D is uncertain. The CDR3 sequence is 12 residues long. Per the germline V gene, CDR1 is SEHNR and CDR2 is FQNEAQ (reference sequence). The ends were cut back, 2 bases at V and 1 base at J, with 2 bases in the middle. In nucleotides, the CDR3 is TGTGCCAGCAGCTTACAGAACACTGAAGCTTTCTTT. It codes for CASSLQNTEAFF. Drawing the rest from reference TRBV7-9 and TRBJ1-1, the complete variable domain is DTGVSQNPRHKITKRGQNVTFRCDPISEHNRLYWYRQTLGQGPEFLTYFQNEAQLEKSRLLSDRFSAERPKGSFSTLEIQRTEQGDSAMYLCASSLQNTEAFFGQGTRLTVV.

The rearrangement joins TRBV20-1 to TRBJ2-3; TRBD2 aligns across 8 bases. Trimming removed 2 bases from V and 3 bases from J; junction bases left unmatched: 10. The CDR3 is 16 residues long. Germline assignment: CDR1 DFQATT and CDR2 SNEGSKA (reference sequence). CDR3 amino acids: CSARPSSVAGTDTQYF. CDR3 coding DNA: TGCAGTGCTAGACCTTCGTCGGTAGCGGGAACAGATACGCAGTATTTT.

The genes are TRBV6-1 and TRBJ1-1, with D possibly being TRBD1 (5 bases). CDR1 MNHNS and CDR2 SASEGT come from the germline V gene. The CDR3 totals 14 residues. Trimming left V 4 bases short and J 3 bases short, with 12 bases between. The CDR3 loop is CASSVGMGDTEAFF. The CDR3 DNA follows: TGTGCCAGCAGTGTTGGGATGGGGGACACTGAAGCTTTCTTT.

The V call is TRBV24-1, the J call TRBJ1-1; D is ambiguous. The CDR3 runs 15 residues. V was clipped by 4 bases and J by 7 bases, with 18 bases between them. Germline CDR1 reads KGHDR; CDR2 reads SFDVKD. CDR3 in amino acids: CATSDLIGRASEAFF. The CDR3 bases are TGTGCCACCAGTGACTTGATAGGACGGGCCAGTGAAGCTTTCTTT.

This rearrangement joins TRBV7-9 to TRBJ2-3; TRBD2 might be the D (6 bases). CDR3 length: 17 amino acids. V lost 3 bases, J lost 1 base, and 17 bases lay in between. Germline assignment: CDR1 SEHNR and CDR2 FQNEAQ (reference sequence). The CDR3 loop reads CASSFRSRSGGTDTQYF. The CDR3 DNA sequence: TGTGCCAGCAGCTTCCGATCGAGGTCGGGGGGCACAGATACGCAGTATTTT. Full variable domain (missing parts from reference TRBV7-9 and TRBJ2-3): DTGVSQNPRHKITKRGQNVTFRCDPISEHNRLYWYRQTLGQGPEFLTYFQNEAQLEKSRLLSDRFSAERPKGSFSTLEIQRTEQGDSAMYLCASSFRSRSGGTDTQYFGPGTRLTVL.